The 3 T cell receptor beta chains below come from one sample, sequenced in a study of shared clonotypes between healthy human individuals. Profiled with immunoSEQ multiplex PCR; TCRdb holds only in-frame clones, not every one. The sample lists around 1,000,000 clones, 70% to 85% occurring once. The sequenced sample was memory CD4+ T cells from PBMCs. Subset reported: CD45RA-negative fraction. The receptors stem from a man younger than 35 in good health. Some clones in this sample may be carry-over from other donors' samples.

CDR3: CASSLRGPTGTNEKLFF. The CDR3 DNA is TGTGCCAGCAGCCTCCGGGGACCTACCGGAACTAATGAAAAACTGTTTTTT. The chain carries TRBV7-9 and TRBJ1-4; TRBD1 might be the D (5 bases). The CDR3 is 17 amino acids. CDR1 SEHNR and CDR2 FQNEAQ come from the germline V gene (reference sequence). The V end lost 5 bases, the J end lost 1 base, and 17 bases lay between the germline ends.

V gene TRBV2 combines with J gene TRBJ2-7; 7 nucleotides align to TRBD1. Per germline, CDR1 SNHLY and CDR2 FYNNEI. Trimming took 6 bases from V and 3 from J; bases not matched to a gene: 8. The CDR3 has 14 amino acids. Here the CDR3 DNA reads TGTGCCAGCAGGAAGGGGACAGAAGACTACGAGCAGTACTTC. Residues: CASRKGTEDYEQYF.

The chain is built from TRBV19 and TRBJ1-1; 9 nucleotides align to TRBD1. V trimming: 11 bases; J trimming: 6 bases; junction bases outside the gene matches: 19. The length of the CDR3 is 16 residues. CDR1 is LNHDA and CDR2 is SQIVND in the germline V gene (reference sequence). CDR3 sequence: CACRHRGLRPPSEAFF. As DNA, the CDR3 is TGTGCCTGCAGACACAGGGGGCTGAGGCCACCCTCTGAAGCTTTCTTT.